This T cell receptor beta chain was documented in a study of T-cell reconstitution after alpha-beta-depleted transplantation in children. Study-level results: T-cell counts and diversity at one year following transplant were attributed mainly to newly produced T cells.

The ends were cut back, 0 bases at V and 4 bases at J, with 10 bases in the middle. CDR3 length equals 14 residues. Germline lookup yields CDR1 SGHRS and CDR2 YFSETQ. Preparation of the TCRbeta library used unique molecular identifiers. TCRdb reprocessed the PCR reads via MiXCR and lists one record per CDR3 protein. The data hold around 270,000 distinct CDR3 sequences, with approximately 7.3% observed a single time. This clonotype occurred many times. No antigen is known for it. The sequence was obtained from a female patient between 2 and 15 years old who had a stem cell transplant for Fanconi anemia, so the T cells may come from the graft donor. The rearrangement uses TRBV5-1 and TRBJ1-2, with D maybe TRBD1 (5 bases). Sequenced here: peripheral blood, sampled 360 days after TCRalphabeta/CD19-depleted stem cell transplant. The CDR3 bases are TGCGCCAGCAGCTTGGCCCCAGGGCTCTATGGCTACACCTTC. This codes for CASSLAPGLYGYTF.